The 15 T cell receptor beta chains listed next were all sequenced from one sample in a study of cytomegalovirus exposure and HLA in healthy donors (dated by TCRdb to the late 2010s). The library relied on the immunoSEQ multiplex PCR assay. The table comes from immuneACCESS by way of TCRdb, which keeps in-frame sequences with V and J called. Part of the clones is missing from these tables; in studies checked, under half for an unresolved V gene and the rest for unknown reasons. For this sample the table gives some 110,000 clones, of which 86% were detected only once. Approximately 4.9% of the sample is in the top ten clones. The sample comprised PBMCs. The receptors stem from a man younger than 30 in good health and CMV-seronegative.

The V call is TRBV7-9, the J call TRBJ1-1, with D hard to call. The germline gives CDR1 SEHNR, CDR2 FQNEAQ (reference sequence). Trimming stripped 0 bases from V and 9 bases from J, with 8 bases between. CDR3 length: 12 residues. The DNA of the CDR3 is TGTGCCAGCAGCTTAGCATCCCCTCAAGCTTTCTTT. Translating gives CASSLASPQAFF.

The chain couples TRBV5-5 to TRBJ1-1, with D possibly matching TRBD1 (6 bases). Per the germline V gene, CDR1 is SGHKS and CDR2 is YYEKEE (reference sequence). The CDR3 is 15 residues long. V was trimmed by 4 bases and J by 0 bases, leaving 13 bases between them. The CDR3 is CASSRDTNLNTEAFF. CDR3 sequence (DNA): TGTGCCAGCAGCAGGGACACCAACCTGAACACTGAAGCTTTCTTT.

The chain couples TRBV11-2 to TRBJ2-7, with D possibly being TRBD2 (5 bases). V shed 1 base and J shed 4 bases, with 11 bases lying between them. Germline CDR1 is SGHAT and CDR2 is FQNNGV. The CDR3 is 14 residues long. The CDR3 loop reads CASSLGRGSYEQYF. In DNA form, the CDR3 reads TGTGCCAGCAGCTTAGGCCGGGGTTCGTACGAGCAGTACTTC.

In its sample, this clone was seen a few times. The identical CDR3 is also encoded by other nucleotide sequences in the sample. The chain employs TRBV2 and TRBJ1-2, with a tentative D call TRBD1 (6 bases). Germline V lookup: CDR1 SNHLY, CDR2 FYNNEI. Trimming took off 5 bases at V and 2 bases at J, with 9 bases between the two ends. This CDR3 region has 13 residues. CDR3 nucleotides: TGTGCCAGCAGTCTTCAGGGGAACTATGGCTACACCTTC. Protein: CASSLQGNYGYTF.

The V gene is TRBV27, the J gene TRBJ2-2, with D maybe TRBD1 (6 bases). The CDR3 consists of 14 residues. Trimming removed 5 bases at V and 2 bases at J, with 9 bases between. Germline CDR1 reads MNHEY; CDR2 reads SMNVEV (reference sequence). The CDR3 spells CASSRDTNTGELFF. DNA of the CDR3: TGTGCCAGCAGTCGGGACACCAACACCGGGGAGCTGTTTTTT.

This clone showed up just once. The chain uses TRBV9 and TRBJ2-1, with D unclear. Germline CDR1 SGDLS, CDR2 YYNGEE. V lost 3 bases and J 2 bases, leaving 12 bases between the germline ends. This CDR3 has 15 residues. CDR3 amino acids: CASSGEPGTYNEQFF. The DNA for the CDR3 is TGTGCCAGCAGCGGTGAACCGGGTACCTACAATGAGCAGTTCTTC.

V and J are TRBV5-6 and TRBJ2-5; 8 bases line up with TRBD2. The CDR3 contains 13 residues. Germline lookup yields CDR1 SGHDT and CDR2 YYEEEE. J was trimmed by 4 bases and V by 5 bases; bases with no gene match: 4. CDR3 sequence reads: CASSWRGVETQYF. In nucleotides, the CDR3 is TGTGCCAGCAGTTGGCGGGGGGTAGAGACCCAGTACTTC. The full variable domain, completed using reference TRBV5-6 and TRBJ2-5, is DAGVTQSPTHLIKTRGQQVTLRCSPKSGHDTVSWYQQALGQGPQFIFQYYEEEERQRGNFPDRFSGHQFPNYSSELNVNALLLGDSALYLCASSWRGVETQYFGPGTRLLVL.

The table lists this clone with a few counts. This chain links TRBV19 with TRBJ1-1; possibly TRBD1 for D (6 bases). The CDR3 spans 14 residues. Trimming removed 7 bases from V and 1 base from J, with 13 bases in between. In germline, CDR1 is LNHDA, CDR2 SQIVND (reference sequence). The CDR3 bases are TGTGCCAGTAATTCGGGACAAGCGAACACTGAAGCTTTCTTT. This gives the protein CASNSGQANTEAFF.

The chain combines TRBV4-2 with TRBJ2-1; maybe TRBD2 (6 bases). There are 15 residues in the CDR3. V lost 3 bases and J 8 bases, leaving 17 bases between the germline ends. Looked up from germline, CDR1 is LGHNA and CDR2 is YNFKEQ. CDR3 sequence: CASSHSLGGSDEQFF. CDR3 DNA sequence: TGTGCCAGCAGCCACAGCTTGGGGGGTAGCGATGAGCAGTTCTTC.

This chain links TRBV5-6 with TRBJ1-1, with TRBD1 matching 7 bases. The V gene's germline CDR1 is SGHDT and CDR2 YYEEEE. The junction had 14 bases not matched to a gene; V was cut back by 4 bases and J by 11 bases. The CDR3 runs to 14 residues. The CDR3 here is CASSVETGMPGAFF. CDR3 coding DNA: TGTGCCAGCAGCGTTGAGACAGGGATGCCAGGGGCTTTCTTT.

The CDR3 loop is CASRETGTDYGYTF. Here the CDR3 DNA reads TGTGCCAGCAGAGAAACCGGGACAGACTATGGCTACACCTTC. The chain is built from TRBV28 and TRBJ1-2; 7 bases match TRBD1. Per germline, CDR1 MDHEN and CDR2 SYDVKM. CDR3 size: 14 residues. Losses at the gene ends were 6 bases for V and 3 bases for J; bases not matched to a gene: 7.

This clone showed up just once. V gene TRBV6-6 combines with J gene TRBJ2-7; a possible D gene is TRBD2 (5 bases). The CDR3 length is 15 residues. The germline gives CDR1 MNHNY, CDR2 SVGAGI (reference sequence). The V and J ends lost 0 bases and 2 bases respectively, with 11 bases between them. Written as DNA, the CDR3 is TGTGCCAGCAGTTACTCGAGGGAGTTCCCCTACGAGCAGTACTTC. This encodes CASSYSREFPYEQYF.

The chain carries TRBV11-2 and TRBJ2-7, with D possibly being TRBD2 (5 bases). V was shortened by 5 bases and J by 2 bases, with 13 bases between the two germline ends. Germline V gives CDR1 SGHAT, CDR2 FQNNGV. There are 14 residues in the CDR3. The CDR3 sequence is CASSGVLGTYEQYF. CDR3 in DNA: TGTGCCAGCAGCGGGGTTCTCGGGACCTACGAGCAGTACTTC.

This chain connects TRBV9 to TRBJ2-3, with D maybe TRBD2 (6 bases). The germline V gene encodes CDR1 SGDLS and CDR2 YYNGEE. V was cut by 3 bases and J by 2 bases, with 13 bases left in between. This CDR3 comprises 15 residues. The CDR3 protein is CASSDGRGYTDTQYF. The CDR3 DNA follows: TGTGCCAGCAGCGATGGGCGGGGCTACACAGATACGCAGTATTTT. The whole variable domain, filled in from reference TRBV9 and TRBJ2-3, reads DSGVTQTPKHLITATGQRVTLRCSPRSGDLSVYWYQQSLDQGLQFLIQYYNGEERAKGNILERFSAQQFPDLHSELNLSSLELGDSALYFCASSDGRGYTDTQYFGPGTRLTVL.

The chain uses TRBV6-5 and TRBJ1-2; D not certain. Germline V gene data show CDR1 as MNHEY and CDR2 as SVGAGI. The V and J ends lost 0 bases and 1 base respectively, with 6 bases between them. CDR3 length equals 14 residues. CDR3 region: CASSYSGSNYGYTF. The CDR3 nucleotides read TGTGCCAGCAGTTACTCGGGCAGTAACTATGGCTACACCTTC.